This section outlines one T cell receptor (beta chain) sequence together with its context. Its antigen remains unidentified. This sample was included in a study of T-cell memory formation after mild COVID-19. Study overall: There were largely donor-specific TCR clusters. Study-level points and caveats: Contracting clones, day 15 to 85, had balanced CD4/CD8, and later expanders favored CD4+.

V gave up 7 bases and J gave up 0 bases, with 10 bases separating them. The CDR3 spans 14 residues. Per the germline V gene, CDR1 is SNHLY and CDR2 is FYNNEI. It was 5'RACE with constant-segment primers that produced the TCR alpha and TCR beta cDNA libraries, which carried sample barcodes and UMIs. TCRdb re-called the 5' RACE reads with MiXCR, one entry per CDR3 protein. Of about 50,000 distinct CDR3 sequences in the sample, 9.3% were seen once. The TCR comes from an adult woman who had mild COVID-19 (a few samples of this study predate the infection). Cell type and time point are not known. The chain carries TRBV2 and TRBJ2-1; D is unclear. Sequencing was done on a sample of PBMCs or a T cell subset sorted from them (not recorded which). The CDR3 spells CASKLLASYNEQFF. The CDR3 region has the DNA TGTGCCAGCAAGCTACTGGCCTCCTACAATGAGCAGTTCTTC.